Listed here is a single T cell receptor (beta chain). Its antigen is unknown. The data are from a study of T cell repertoires in cytomegalovirus infection. Overall study: Recently described HLA-C-restricted plus well-studied HLA-B-restricted CMV epitopes were used. It can be stated that public TCR beta signatures indicated CMV infection as well as a matching HLA type. Findings and caveats of the study: HLA-C-restricted TCR beta clonotypes specific for CMV led the ex vivo response. Using cumulative public TCR beta family frequency, the authors identified those who carried CMV together with the relevant HLA.

The germline CDR1 and CDR2 sequences are SGHTA and FQGNSA. V lost 5 bases, J lost 0 bases, and 10 bases lay in between. This CDR3 is built from 15 residues. TCRdb re-called the reads with MiXCR, one entry per CDR3 protein. The sample carries 900,000 to 950,000 distinct CDR3 sequences, 25% to 40% recorded once. The chain uses TRBV7-2 and TRBJ1-4; D remains unclear. The clonotype comes from a human donor in good health (CMV status not recorded). Some clones in this sample may be carry-over from other donors' samples. This material consisted of cultured CD8+ T cells from PBMCs, taken from culture after CMV antigen stimulation. The CDR3 here is CASSLGWATNEKLFF. DNA of the CDR3: TGTGCCAGCAGCCTGGGCTGGGCAACTAATGAAAAACTGTTTTTT.